The 19 T cell receptor beta chains below all came from one sample that was sequenced in a study of T cells in Graves' hyperthyroidism and ophthalmopathy. Amplified TCR beta CDR3 regions came from RNA transcripts. When the TCR CDR3 underwent first-round RT-PCR, the HTBI primer set was used. TCRdb independently ran MiXCR on the multiplex PCR reads; one entry per CDR3 protein. The data hold about 420,000 distinct CDR3 sequences, with more than 15% observed a single time. Sequencing input: blood. These receptors all come from a woman between 18 and 29 years old with Graves' hyperthyroidism.

A note on this clonotype: The germline gene is not matched at one end of the junction; a read error may be the cause. V gene TRBV2 combines with J gene TRBJ1-6; D gene uncertain. From germline, CDR1 is SNHLY and CDR2 FYNNEI. The CDR3 extends over 15 amino acids. CDR3: CASREGRQYNSPLHF. The CDR3 coding sequence is TGTGCCAGCAGGGAAGGACGGCAGTATAATTCACCCCTCCACTTT. Combining the CDR3 with reference TRBV2 and TRBJ1-6 gives the whole variable domain EPEVTQTPSHQVTQMGQEVILRCVPISNHLYFYWYRQILGQKVEFLVSFYNNEISEKSEIFDDQFSVERPDGSNFTLKIRSTKLEDSAMYFCASREGRQYNSPLHFGNGTRLTVT.

This clonotype was seen at least ten times. V usage is TRBV7-3 and J usage is TRBJ1-1, with D unclear. The CDR3 is 13 residues long. Trimming removed 4 bases from V and 9 bases from J, with 15 bases in between. CDR1 and CDR2 (germline): SGHTA, FQGTGA. The CDR3 sequence is CASSSPGSPKAFF. The CDR3 DNA follows: TGTGCCAGCAGCTCCCCCGGGAGTCCTAAAGCTTTCTTT.

This clonotype was seen at least ten times. V and J are TRBV15 and TRBJ1-6; D remains ambiguous. Trimming took 3 bases from V and 5 from J, leaving 8 bases between them. The CDR3 totals 14 residues. The germline V gene has CDR1 LNHNV and CDR2 YYDKDF (reference sequence). Here the CDR3 DNA reads TGTGCCACCAGCAGGGGAGTGGATAATTCACCCCTCCACTTT. It translates to CATSRGVDNSPLHF.

The table lists this clonotype with many counts. The gene calls are TRBV2 and TRBJ2-5; unclear D gene. Trimming removed 2 bases from V and 1 base from J, with 2 bases in between. CDR1 is SNHLY and CDR2 is FYNNEI in the germline V gene. The CDR3 has 12 residues. DNA for the CDR3: TGTGCCAGCAGTGAATTCCAAGAGACCCAGTACTTC. Protein product: CASSEFQETQYF.

The chain has TRBV9 and TRBJ1-1, with 9 bases lining up with TRBD1. After removal of 3 bases from V and 3 bases from J, the junction contained 6 bases not matched to a gene. This CDR3 spans 15 amino acids. Germline CDR1 reads SGDLS; CDR2 reads YYNGEE. CDR3 nucleotides: TGTGCCAGCAGCGGACACAGGGGGCGCGACACTGAAGCTTTCTTT. It specifies CASSGHRGRDTEAFF.

This clonotype was seen more than once but under ten times. The gene calls are TRBV7-8 and TRBJ2-7; 8 bases align to TRBD2. The CDR3 runs 17 residues. Trimming removed 3 bases from V and 7 bases from J; junction bases left unmatched: 17. The germline CDR1 and CDR2 sequences are SGHVS and FQNEAQ. The DNA of the CDR3 is TGTGCCAGCAGCTTGCCGATTACTAGCGGCGTTGAGGGTGAGCAGTACTTC. It specifies CASSLPITSGVEGEQYF.

This clonotype was seen a handful of times. The CDR3 DNA sequence: TGTGCCAGCAGCCCCAGGAGGCTGCAAGAGACCCAGTACTTC. It encodes CASSPRRLQETQYF. The rearrangement uses TRBV7-8 and TRBJ2-5; D may be TRBD2 (5 bases). Trimming took 5 bases from V and 2 from J, leaving 12 bases between them. Germline V lookup: CDR1 SGHVS, CDR2 FQNEAQ. CDR3 length: 14 amino acids.

This clonotype was found many times. V usage is TRBV7-6 and J usage is TRBJ2-1; the match to TRBD2 covers 11 bases. Germline CDR1 and CDR2: SGHVS and FNYEAQ. V shed 3 bases and J 10 bases; nucleotides not matched to a gene: 2. The CDR3 consists of 13 residues. The CDR3 sequence: CASSLGLAAEQFF. The CDR3 DNA is TGTGCCAGCAGCTTGGGACTAGCGGCAGAGCAGTTCTTC.

A few counts support this clonotype. The chain recombines TRBV7-2 with TRBJ1-6, with D possibly TRBD1 on 6 matching bases. The CDR3 is made up of 16 amino acids. The V gene's germline CDR1 is SGHTA and CDR2 FQGNSA. The ends were cut back, 2 bases at V and 7 bases at J, with 15 bases in the middle. CDR3 DNA sequence: TGTGCCAGCAGCTTAATCCCCCAGGGGTTGAATTCACCCCTCCACTTT. It encodes CASSLIPQGLNSPLHF. The variable domain in full, with the rest retrieved from reference TRBV7-2 and TRBJ1-6, is GAGVSQSPSNKVTEKGKDVELRCDPISGHTALYWYRQSLGQGLEFLIYFQGNSAPDKSGLPSDRFSAERTGGSVSTLTIQRTQQEDSAVYLCASSLIPQGLNSPLHFGNGTRLTVT.

The chain combines TRBV4-2 with TRBJ2-7, with D maybe TRBD2 (6 bases). CDR1 is LGHNA, CDR2 YNFKEQ, per germline. Trimming shortened V by 3 bases and J by 0 bases, and 12 bases separated the two germline ends. CDR3 length: 15 amino acids. The CDR3 DNA follows: TGTGCCAGCAGCCATAGCGGAGGGAGCTCCTACGAGCAGTACTTC. This gives the protein CASSHSGGSSYEQYF.

This clonotype was recorded at least ten times. The chain has TRBV28 and TRBJ1-2, with 8 bases fitting TRBD1. V was pared by 2 bases and J by 7 bases, with 9 bases of the junction left unmatched. The CDR3 has 15 amino acids. CDR1 is MDHEN and CDR2 is SYDVKM in the germline V gene. CDR3 region: CASSLGPDREVGYTF. The CDR3 bases are TGTGCCAGCAGTTTAGGCCCGGACAGGGAAGTTGGCTACACCTTC.

The J gene is TRBJ1-5, the V gene TRBV20-1; no firm D call. The V end lost 6 bases, the J end lost 6 bases, and 15 bases lay between the germline ends. Germline lookup yields CDR1 DFQATT and CDR2 SNEGSKA (reference sequence). The CDR3 extends over 13 amino acids. The CDR3 nucleotides read TGCAGTGCCCCGCGTGGGTTGGGTCAGCCCCAGCATTTT. The encoded protein is CSAPRGLGQPQHF.

The J gene is TRBJ1-6, the V gene TRBV5-1, with D perhaps TRBD1 (5 bases). In germline, CDR1 is SGHRS, CDR2 YFSETQ. V was cut by 3 bases and J by 8 bases, with 18 bases left in between. The CDR3 is 16 amino acids. The CDR3 DNA sequence: TGCGCCAGCAGCTGGGGGACCTTATCAGACGATTCACCCCTCCACTTT. Translated: CASSWGTLSDDSPLHF.

A remark on this clonotype: A much larger clone lies a single base off, so this may be a read error. The chain recombines TRBV7-8 with TRBJ2-7, with 9 positions matching TRBD2. This CDR3 is 14 amino acids long. The V gene end was trimmed by 5 bases and the J gene end by 4 bases; junction bases not matched to a gene: 6. CDR1 SGHVS and CDR2 FQNEAQ come from the germline V gene. CDR3 residues: CASSKSSGIYEQYF. The CDR3 DNA sequence: TGTGCCAGCAGCAAGTCTAGCGGGATTTACGAGCAGTACTTC.

This clonotype was seen at least ten times. The rearrangement links TRBV7-9 to TRBJ2-1, with TRBD1 matching 7 bases. CDR3 length: 15 residues. In germline, CDR1 is SEHNR, CDR2 FQNEAQ (reference sequence). V shed 3 bases, J shed 5 bases, and the junction held 7 bases outside the gene matches. The CDR3 DNA is TGTGCCAGCAGCTTTACGGGACAGATGGACAATGAGCAGTTCTTC. It translates to CASSFTGQMDNEQFF.

This clonotype was recorded many times. The CDR3 loop is CASSLTGKYTDTQYF. CDR3 DNA sequence: TGTGCCAGCAGTTTGACGGGGAAATACACAGATACGCAGTATTTT. This sequence joins TRBV12-3 or TRBV12-4 and TRBJ2-3, with D perhaps TRBD2 (5 bases). The V end lost 3 bases, the J end lost 2 bases, and 12 bases lay between the germline ends. The length of the CDR3 is 15 residues.

This clonotype was seen a few times. A read error may explain this, as a much larger clone is one base away. The CDR3 DNA follows: TGTGCCAGCGGTTTGGGCCCTAACTATGGCTACACCTTC. Its translation is CASGLGPNYGYTF. The chain uses TRBV12-3 or TRBV12-4 and TRBJ1-2; D unresolved. The CDR3 covers 13 residues.

This clonotype was detected ten times or more. CDR3 loop: CARGNSSYEQYF. For the CDR3, the DNA is TGTGCCAGAGGGAACAGCTCCTACGAGCAGTACTTC. The chain carries TRBV2 and TRBJ2-7, with D uncertain. The ends were cut back, 9 bases at V and 0 bases at J, with 9 bases in the middle. The CDR3 runs to 12 residues. Germline-derived CDR1 and CDR2 are SNHLY and FYNNEI. Using reference TRBV2 and TRBJ2-7 for the parts outside the CDR3, the full variable domain is EPEVTQTPSHQVTQMGQEVILRCVPISNHLYFYWYRQILGQKVEFLVSFYNNEISEKSEIFDDQFSVERPDGSNFTLKIRSTKLEDSAMYFCARGNSSYEQYFGPGTRLTVT.

This clonotype turned up a few times. The V gene is TRBV6-2 or TRBV6-3, the J gene TRBJ1-2, with 7 bases fitting TRBD1. The CDR3 loop spans 14 amino acids. The junction had 10 bases not matched to a gene; V was cut back by 6 bases and J by 6 bases. CDR1 is MNHEY and CDR2 is SVGEGT in the germline V gene. The chain's CDR3 is CASSYDRVRDGYTF. The CDR3, as DNA: TGTGCCAGCAGCTATGACAGGGTCAGGGATGGCTACACCTTC.